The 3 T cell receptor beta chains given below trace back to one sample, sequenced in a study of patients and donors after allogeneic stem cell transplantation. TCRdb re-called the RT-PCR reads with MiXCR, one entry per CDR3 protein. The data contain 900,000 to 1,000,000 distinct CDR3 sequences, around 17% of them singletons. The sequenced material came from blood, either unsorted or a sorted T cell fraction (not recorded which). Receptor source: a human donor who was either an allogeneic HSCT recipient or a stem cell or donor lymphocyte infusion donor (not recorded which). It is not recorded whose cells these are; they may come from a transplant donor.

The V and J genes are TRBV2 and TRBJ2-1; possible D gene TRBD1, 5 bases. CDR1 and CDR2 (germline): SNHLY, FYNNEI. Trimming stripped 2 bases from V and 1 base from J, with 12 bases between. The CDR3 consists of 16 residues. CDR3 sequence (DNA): TGTGCCAGCAGTGAATTCCAGGGCTCGTCCTACAATGAGCAGTTCTTC. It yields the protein CASSEFQGSSYNEQFF.

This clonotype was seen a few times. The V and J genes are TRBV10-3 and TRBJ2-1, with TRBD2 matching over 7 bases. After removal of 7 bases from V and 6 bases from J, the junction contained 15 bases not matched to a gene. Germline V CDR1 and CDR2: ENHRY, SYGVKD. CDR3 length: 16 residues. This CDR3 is CAIMDPSGPGGNEQFF. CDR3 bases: TGTGCCATCATGGATCCCAGCGGCCCGGGGGGCAATGAGCAGTTCTTC.

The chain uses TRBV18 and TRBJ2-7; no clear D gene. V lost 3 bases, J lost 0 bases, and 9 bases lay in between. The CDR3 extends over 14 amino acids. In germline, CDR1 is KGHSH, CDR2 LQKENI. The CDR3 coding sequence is TGTGCCAGCTCACCCTCTACGAGCTCCTACGAGCAGTACTTC. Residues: CASSPSTSSYEQYF.